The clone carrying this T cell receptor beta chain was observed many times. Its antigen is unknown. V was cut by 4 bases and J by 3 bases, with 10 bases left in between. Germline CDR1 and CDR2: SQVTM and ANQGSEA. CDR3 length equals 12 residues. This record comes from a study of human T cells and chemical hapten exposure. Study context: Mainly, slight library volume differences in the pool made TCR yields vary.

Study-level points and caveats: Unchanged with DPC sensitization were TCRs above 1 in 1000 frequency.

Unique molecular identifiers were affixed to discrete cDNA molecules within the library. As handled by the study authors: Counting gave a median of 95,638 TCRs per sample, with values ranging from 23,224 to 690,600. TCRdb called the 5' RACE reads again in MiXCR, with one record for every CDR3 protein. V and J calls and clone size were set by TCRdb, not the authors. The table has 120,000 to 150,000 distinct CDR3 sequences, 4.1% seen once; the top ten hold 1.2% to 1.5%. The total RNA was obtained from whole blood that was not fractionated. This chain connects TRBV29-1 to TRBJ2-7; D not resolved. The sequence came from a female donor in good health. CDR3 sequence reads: CSVGDTNYEQYF. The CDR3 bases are TGCAGCGTTGGAGACACAAACTACGAGCAGTACTTC.